This passage covers 6 T cell receptor beta chains from one sample sequenced in a study of T cell responses to AZD1222 COVID-19 vaccine. Method: immunoSEQ multiplex PCR; TCRdb's copy keeps in-frame clones and lacks some. The sample has about 83,000 clones, approximately 85% seen once. The sample in question was peripheral blood, obtained 28 days after the second AZD1222 dose. These receptors came from an adult who received the AZD1222 COVID-19 vaccine.

The V gene is TRBV29-1, the J gene TRBJ1-2; 7 nucleotides line up with TRBD1. CDR1 and CDR2 from the germline V gene are SQVTM and ANQGSEA. The J segment lost 2 bases and the V segment lost 6 bases, leaving 9 bases of the junction unmatched. This CDR3 is built from 14 residues. The CDR3 nucleotides are TGCAGCGTCCCAGACCGGGACAGAAACTATGGCTACACCTTC. Translated: CSVPDRDRNYGYTF.

The genes are TRBV6-5 and TRBJ2-7; 10 positions match TRBD1. After removal of 6 bases from V and 4 bases from J, the junction contained 6 bases not matched to a gene. The CDR3 totals 14 residues. The germline V gene encodes CDR1 MNHEY and CDR2 SVGAGI. The CDR3 sequence is CASRRQGAKYEQYF. In DNA form, the CDR3 reads TGTGCCAGCAGAAGACAGGGGGCTAAGTACGAGCAGTACTTC.

CDR3 sequence (DNA): TGCGCCAGCAGCCCTAGCGGGGGGGCCAATGAGCAGTTCTTC. This codes for CASSPSGGANEQFF. The rearrangement joins TRBV5-1 to TRBJ2-1; TRBD2 agrees at 12 bases. Germline trimming cut 4 bases from V and 6 bases from J; bases unmatched to any gene: 2. Looked up from germline, CDR1 is SGHRS and CDR2 is YFSETQ. CDR3 length: 14 residues.

The chain joins TRBV27 to TRBJ2-6; tentatively, D is TRBD2 (5 bases). The CDR3 totals 15 residues. From germline, CDR1 is MNHEY and CDR2 SMNVEV (reference sequence). Trimming took off 4 bases at V and 0 bases at J, with 7 bases between the two ends. CDR3 protein: CASSSEGSGANVLTF. In nucleotides, the CDR3 is TGTGCCAGCAGTTCCGAGGGCTCTGGGGCCAACGTCCTGACTTTC.

The V and J genes are TRBV29-1 and TRBJ1-5; D is perhaps TRBD1 (6 bases). The ends were cut back, 3 bases at V and 7 bases at J, with 13 bases in the middle. The length of the CDR3 is 13 residues. Germline V CDR1 and CDR2: SQVTM, ANQGSEA. The CDR3 DNA reads as TGCAGCGTTGATATGGGGGCGGGACAGCCCCAGCATTTT. This codes for CSVDMGAGQPQHF. Full variable domain (rest looked up from reference TRBV29-1 and TRBJ1-5): SAVISQKPSRDICQRGTSLTIQCQVDSQVTMMFWYRQQPGQSLTLIATANQGSEATYESGFVIDKFPISRPNLTFSTLTVSNMSPEDSSIYLCSVDMGAGQPQHFGDGTRLSIL.

The V gene is TRBV2, the J gene TRBJ2-3; TRBD1 aligns across 9 bases. The ends lost 8 bases at V and 6 bases at J; junction bases unmatched: 9. The CDR3 loop spans 14 amino acids. Germline-derived CDR1 and CDR2 are SNHLY and FYNNEI. This CDR3 reads CASLRDRDSDTQYF. For the CDR3, the DNA is TGTGCCAGCCTAAGGGACAGGGATTCCGATACGCAGTATTTT.